This TCR beta chain was captured in a study of beta chain features in type 1 diabetes. Study-level information: All of the samples together had more than 95 million sorted cells examined.

The study reverse transcribed the entire isolated RNA, so it sequenced expressed TCRB transcripts. The table came from immunoSEQ multiplex PCR; TCRdb's copy has only in-frame clones and leaves some out. The sample carries around 250,000 clones, around 26% recorded once. This clone was observed a few times. The receptor comes from a man aged 25-40 years in good health. Specimen: central memory CD4+ T cells from blood.

CDR3 protein: CASSWTSWGTQYF. DNA of the CDR3: TGTGCCAGCAGCTGGACTAGTTGGGGGACCCAGTACTTC. This chain joins TRBV7-2 and TRBJ2-5; 7 positions agree with TRBD2. The CDR3 spans 13 residues. V shed 4 bases, J shed 7 bases, and the junction held 6 bases outside the gene matches. Germline lookup yields CDR1 SGHTA and CDR2 FQGNSA. Complete variable domain (other parts from reference TRBV7-2 and TRBJ2-5): GAGVSQSPSNKVTEKGKDVELRCDPISGHTALYWYRQSLGQGLEFLIYFQGNSAPDKSGLPSDRFSAERTGGSVSTLTIQRTQQEDSAVYLCASSWTSWGTQYFGPGTRLLVL.